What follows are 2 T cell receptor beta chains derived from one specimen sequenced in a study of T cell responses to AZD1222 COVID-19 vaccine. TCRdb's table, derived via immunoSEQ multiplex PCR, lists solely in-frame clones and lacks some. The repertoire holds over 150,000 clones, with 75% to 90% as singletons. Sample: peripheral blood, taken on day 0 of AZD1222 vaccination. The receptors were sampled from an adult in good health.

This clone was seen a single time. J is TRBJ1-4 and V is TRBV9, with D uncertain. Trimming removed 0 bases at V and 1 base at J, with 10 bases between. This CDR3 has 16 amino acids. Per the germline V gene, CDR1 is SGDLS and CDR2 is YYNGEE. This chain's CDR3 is CASSVGSRGTNEKLFF. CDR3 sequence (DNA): TGTGCCAGCAGCGTAGGTTCTCGTGGAACTAATGAAAAACTGTTTTTT.

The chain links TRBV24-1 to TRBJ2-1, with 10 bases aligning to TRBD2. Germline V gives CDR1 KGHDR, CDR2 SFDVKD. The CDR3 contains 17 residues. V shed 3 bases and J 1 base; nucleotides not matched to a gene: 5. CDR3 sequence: CATSDRLAGPSYNEQFF. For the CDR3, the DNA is TGTGCCACCAGTGATCGACTAGCGGGCCCTTCCTACAATGAGCAGTTCTTC.